This T cell receptor (beta chain) emerged from a study of CD8 T cells in Susac syndrome. Whole-study results and caveats: That the number of individuals in its TCR sequencing and HLA analysis was relatively small was acknowledged by the study.

Note on this clonotype: Its antigen is not known.

RNA amounts of about 0.5 to 1 ug underwent reverse transcription with random hexamers. One entry per CDR3 protein results from TCRdb running MiXCR on the immunoSEQ multiplex PCR reads. The table records 150,000 to 200,000 distinct CDR3 sequences, 85% to 95% of them present only once. Blood CD8+ and CD4+ T cells underwent high-throughput TCR beta sequencing. TEMRA cells were enriched by FACS, and CD4+ and CD8+ T cells were negatively isolated. There are 13 residues in the CDR3. V was clipped by 3 bases and J by 5 bases, with 11 bases between them. Germline V CDR1 and CDR2: LGHDT, YNNKEL (reference sequence).

The V gene is TRBV3-1, the J gene TRBJ2-7; tentative D call: TRBD2 (6 bases). Sequenced input: CD4+ T cells from PBMCs. The sequence was obtained from a human donor in good health. This CDR3 is CASSHFRRDEQYF. The CDR3 DNA reads TGTGCCAGCAGCCACTTCAGGAGGGACGAGCAGTACTTC.